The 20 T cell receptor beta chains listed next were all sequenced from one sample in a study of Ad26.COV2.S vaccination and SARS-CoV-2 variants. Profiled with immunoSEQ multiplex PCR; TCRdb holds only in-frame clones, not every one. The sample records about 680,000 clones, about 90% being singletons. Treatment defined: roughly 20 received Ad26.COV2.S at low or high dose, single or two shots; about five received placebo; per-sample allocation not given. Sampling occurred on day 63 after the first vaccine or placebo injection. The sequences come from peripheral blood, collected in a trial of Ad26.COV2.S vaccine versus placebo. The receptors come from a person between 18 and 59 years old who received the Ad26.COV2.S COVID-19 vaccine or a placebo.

CDR3 sequence: CSVLHSSYEQYF. The CDR3 DNA is TGCAGCGTATTACACAGCTCCTACGAGCAGTACTTC. This chain connects TRBV29-1 to TRBJ2-7, with no clear D. Trimming shortened V by 6 bases and J by 0 bases, and 9 bases separated the two germline ends. This CDR3 is 12 amino acids long. In germline, CDR1 is SQVTM, CDR2 ANQGSEA.

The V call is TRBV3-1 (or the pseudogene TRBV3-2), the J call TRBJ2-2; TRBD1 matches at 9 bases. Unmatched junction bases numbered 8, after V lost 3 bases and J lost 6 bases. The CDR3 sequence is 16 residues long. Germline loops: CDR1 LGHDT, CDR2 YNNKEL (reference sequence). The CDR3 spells CASSHYRTGGPGELFF. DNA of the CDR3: TGTGCCAGCAGCCACTATCGAACAGGGGGCCCCGGGGAGCTGTTTTTT.

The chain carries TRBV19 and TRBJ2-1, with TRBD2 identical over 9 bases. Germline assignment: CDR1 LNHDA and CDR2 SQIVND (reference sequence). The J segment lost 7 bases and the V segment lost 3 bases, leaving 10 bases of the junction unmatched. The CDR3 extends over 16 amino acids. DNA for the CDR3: TGTGCCAGTAGTATTAGCGGGAGAGTCACCGGAAATGAGCAGTTCTTC. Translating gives CASSISGRVTGNEQFF.

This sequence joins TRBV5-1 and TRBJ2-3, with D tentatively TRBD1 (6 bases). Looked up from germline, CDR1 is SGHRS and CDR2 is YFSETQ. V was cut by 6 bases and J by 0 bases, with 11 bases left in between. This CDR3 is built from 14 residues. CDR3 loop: CASTPDRSTDTQYF. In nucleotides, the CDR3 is TGCGCCAGCACCCCGGACAGAAGCACAGATACGCAGTATTTT.

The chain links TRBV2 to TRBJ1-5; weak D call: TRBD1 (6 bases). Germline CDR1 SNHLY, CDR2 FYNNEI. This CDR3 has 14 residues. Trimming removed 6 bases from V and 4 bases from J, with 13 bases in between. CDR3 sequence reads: CASRRTAGNQPQHF. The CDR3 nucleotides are TGTGCCAGCAGGCGGACAGCGGGTAATCAGCCCCAGCATTTT.

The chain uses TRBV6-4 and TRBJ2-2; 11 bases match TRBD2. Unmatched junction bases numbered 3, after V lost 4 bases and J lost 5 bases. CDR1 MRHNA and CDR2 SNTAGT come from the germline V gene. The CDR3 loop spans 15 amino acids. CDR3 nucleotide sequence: TGTGCCAGCAGTGCTTCTAGCGGGAGGACCGGGGAGCTGTTTTTT. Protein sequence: CASSASSGRTGELFF.

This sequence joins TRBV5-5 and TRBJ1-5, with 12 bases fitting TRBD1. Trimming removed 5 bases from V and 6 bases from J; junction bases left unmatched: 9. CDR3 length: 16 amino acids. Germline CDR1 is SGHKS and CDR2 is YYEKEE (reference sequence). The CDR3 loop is CASSRTGTGGIQPQHF. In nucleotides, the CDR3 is TGTGCCAGCAGTAGGACCGGGACAGGGGGCATTCAGCCCCAGCATTTT.

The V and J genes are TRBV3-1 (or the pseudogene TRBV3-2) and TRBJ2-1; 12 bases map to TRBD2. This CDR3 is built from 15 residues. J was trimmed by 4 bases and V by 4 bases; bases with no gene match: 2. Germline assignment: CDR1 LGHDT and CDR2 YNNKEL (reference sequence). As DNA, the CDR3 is TGTGCCAGCAGCCCTCTAGCGGGAGGGTACAATGAGCAGTTCTTC. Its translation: CASSPLAGGYNEQFF.

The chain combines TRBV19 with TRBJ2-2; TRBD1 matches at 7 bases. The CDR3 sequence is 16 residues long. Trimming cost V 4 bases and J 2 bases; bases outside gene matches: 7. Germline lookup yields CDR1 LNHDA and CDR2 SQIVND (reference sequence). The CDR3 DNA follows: TGTGCCAGTAGTACGGGACAGCTAATTAACACCGGGGAGCTGTTTTTT. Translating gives CASSTGQLINTGELFF.

The CDR3 region is CASSQDHTGANVLTF. The CDR3 DNA reads as TGTGCCAGCAGCCAAGATCACACTGGGGCCAACGTCCTGACTTTC. The chain employs TRBV3-1 (or the pseudogene TRBV3-2) and TRBJ2-6; D is unclear. The V gene lost 0 bases and the J gene lost 2 bases, with 5 bases spanning the gap. The germline CDR1 and CDR2 sequences are LGHDT and YNNKEL (reference sequence). The CDR3 is 15 residues long.

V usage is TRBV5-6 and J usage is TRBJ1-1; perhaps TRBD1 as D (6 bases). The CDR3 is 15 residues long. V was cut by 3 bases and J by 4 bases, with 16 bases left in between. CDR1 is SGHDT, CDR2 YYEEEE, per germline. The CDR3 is CASSSYREMFTEAFF. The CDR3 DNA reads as TGTGCCAGCAGCTCGTACAGGGAAATGTTCACTGAAGCTTTCTTT.

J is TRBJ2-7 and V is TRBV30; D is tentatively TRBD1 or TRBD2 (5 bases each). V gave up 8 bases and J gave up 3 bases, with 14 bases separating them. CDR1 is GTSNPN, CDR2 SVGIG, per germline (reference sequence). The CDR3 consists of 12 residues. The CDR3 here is CASWDGGYEQYF. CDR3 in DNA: TGTGCCAGTTGGGACGGAGGCTACGAGCAGTACTTC.

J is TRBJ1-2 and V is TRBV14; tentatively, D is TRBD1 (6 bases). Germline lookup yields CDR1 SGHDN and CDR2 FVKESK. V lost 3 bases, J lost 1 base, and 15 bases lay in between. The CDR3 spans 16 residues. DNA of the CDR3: TGTGCCAGCAGCCACGGACAGTCGGTCGGTAACTATGGCTACACCTTC. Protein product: CASSHGQSVGNYGYTF.

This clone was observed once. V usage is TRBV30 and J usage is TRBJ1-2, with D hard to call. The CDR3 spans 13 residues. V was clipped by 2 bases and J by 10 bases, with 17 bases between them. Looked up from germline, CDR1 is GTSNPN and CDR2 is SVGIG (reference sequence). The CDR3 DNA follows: TGTGCCTGGAGTCCCACCTCTCAGGCGTTCTACACCTTC. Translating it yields CAWSPTSQAFYTF.

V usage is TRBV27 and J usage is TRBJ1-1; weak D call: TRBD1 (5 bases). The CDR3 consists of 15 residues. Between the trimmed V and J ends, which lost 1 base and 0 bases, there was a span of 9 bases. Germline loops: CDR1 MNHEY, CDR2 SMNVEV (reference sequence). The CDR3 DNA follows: TGTGCCAGCAGTTTATTAAGGGGTGTGAACACTGAAGCTTTCTTT. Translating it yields CASSLLRGVNTEAFF.

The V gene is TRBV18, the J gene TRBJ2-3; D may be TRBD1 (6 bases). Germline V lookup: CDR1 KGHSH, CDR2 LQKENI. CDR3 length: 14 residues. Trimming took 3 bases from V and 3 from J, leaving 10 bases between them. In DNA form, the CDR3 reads TGTGCCAGCTCACCGGGGGCCGTTACAGATACGCAGTATTTT. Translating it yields CASSPGAVTDTQYF.

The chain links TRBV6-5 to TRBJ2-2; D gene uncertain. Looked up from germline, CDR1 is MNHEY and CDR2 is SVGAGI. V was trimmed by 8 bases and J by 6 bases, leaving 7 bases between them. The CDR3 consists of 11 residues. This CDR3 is CASGVPGELFF. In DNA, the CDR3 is TGTGCCAGCGGGGTACCCGGGGAGCTGTTTTTT.

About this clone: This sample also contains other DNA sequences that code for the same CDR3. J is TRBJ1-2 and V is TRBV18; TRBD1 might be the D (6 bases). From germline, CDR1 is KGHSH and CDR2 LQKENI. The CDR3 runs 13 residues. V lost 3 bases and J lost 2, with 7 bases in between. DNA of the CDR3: TGTGCCAGCTCACCCGACAGGAACTATGGCTACACCTTC. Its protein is CASSPDRNYGYTF.

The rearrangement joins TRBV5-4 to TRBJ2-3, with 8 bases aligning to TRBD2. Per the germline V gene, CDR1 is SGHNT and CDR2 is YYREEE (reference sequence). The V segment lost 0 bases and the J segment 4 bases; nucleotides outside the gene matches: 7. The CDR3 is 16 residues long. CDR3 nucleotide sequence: TGTGCCAGCAGCTTGGAACTAGCGGTTGGGGCAGATACGCAGTATTTT. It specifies CASSLELAVGADTQYF.

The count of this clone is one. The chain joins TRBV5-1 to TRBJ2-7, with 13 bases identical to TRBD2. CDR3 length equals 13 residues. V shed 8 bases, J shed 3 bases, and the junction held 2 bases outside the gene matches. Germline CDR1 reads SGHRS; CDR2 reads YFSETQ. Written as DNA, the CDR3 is TGCGCCAGTCGGACTAGCGGGAGCTACGAGCAGTACTTC. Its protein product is CASRTSGSYEQYF.